The 29 T cell receptor beta chains below all came from one sample that was sequenced in a study of blood T cell repertoires in COVID-19. Repertoires were generated with immunoSEQ multiplex PCR, while TCRdb's copy carries only in-frame clones and drops some. The table has 280,000 or so clones, 87% seen once; the top ten hold under 7%. What was sequenced was PBMCs or T cells enriched from blood (not recorded which). These receptors came from a woman in her thirties or forties who had recovered from COVID-19.

The rearrangement links TRBV6-5 to TRBJ2-1; TRBD2 is a possible D gene (5 bases). V shed 4 bases and J shed 9 bases, with 16 bases lying between them. The germline gives CDR1 MNHEY, CDR2 SVGAGI. This CDR3 has 14 residues. In DNA form, the CDR3 reads TGTGCCAGCAGTTTCGAGACCCGCGGAGGTGAGCAGTTCTTC. The encoded protein is CASSFETRGGEQFF.

As regards this clone: One end of the junction varies from germline; a read error may be responsible. The rearrangement links TRBV7-3 to TRBJ1-2, with TRBD1 identical over 9 bases. Germline V gene data show CDR1 as SGHTA and CDR2 as FQGTGA. CDR3 size: 13 residues. The CDR3, as DNA: TGTGCCAGCAGCTCCCGACAGGGGGACGGCTTTTCCTTC. It translates to CASSSRQGDGFSF.

This clone was observed a handful of times. The CDR3 is CASSHGQTYEQYF. The CDR3 region has the DNA TGTGCCAGCTCACACGGACAGACCTACGAGCAGTACTTC. The rearrangement joins TRBV18 to TRBJ2-7, with D maybe TRBD1 (6 bases). With 4 bases removed from V and 2 bases from J, the gap between germline ends came to 9 bases. CDR3 length: 13 amino acids. The germline gives CDR1 KGHSH, CDR2 LQKENI.

The rearrangement uses TRBV4-3 and TRBJ2-7; 9 nucleotides line up with TRBD1. Unmatched junction bases numbered 9, after V lost 3 bases and J lost 0 bases. The CDR3 runs 17 residues. Germline CDR1 and CDR2: LGHNA and YSLEER. In nucleotides, the CDR3 is TGCGCCAGCAGCCAGGCAACCGGGACAGGGAGCTCCTACGAGCAGTACTTC. This sequence encodes CASSQATGTGSSYEQYF.

V gene TRBV28 combines with J gene TRBJ1-4, with D perhaps matching TRBD1 (5 bases). The CDR3 is 14 residues long. The ends were cut back, 0 bases at V and 4 bases at J, with 6 bases in the middle. Germline CDR1 MDHEN, CDR2 SYDVKM. The CDR3, as DNA: TGTGCCAGCAGTTTATGGACAGATAATGAAAAACTGTTTTTT. This sequence encodes CASSLWTDNEKLFF.

The J gene is TRBJ2-1, the V gene TRBV6-1; 13 bases match TRBD2. The germline gives CDR1 MNHNS, CDR2 SASEGT. The ends lost 4 bases at V and 5 bases at J; junction bases unmatched: 5. The CDR3 is 16 residues long. The CDR3 DNA sequence: TGTGCCAGCAGTGGGACTAGCGGGAGTGGGGACAATGAGCAGTTCTTC. This codes for CASSGTSGSGDNEQFF.

The chain has TRBV28 and TRBJ2-7; 12 bases are shared with TRBD2. V gave up 4 bases and J gave up 12 bases; unmatched junction bases: 4. This CDR3 is 12 amino acids long. The germline V gene encodes CDR1 MDHEN and CDR2 SYDVKM. CDR3 coding DNA: TGTGCCAGCAGTTCCCCGGGACTAGCGGGGTACTTC. Its translation is CASSSPGLAGYF.

With regard to this clone: Additional DNA sequences in this sample encode the identical CDR3. The chain has TRBV28 and TRBJ2-7; tentative D call: TRBD1 (5 bases). Deletions cut 3 bases from V and 2 bases from J, with 11 bases between. The CDR3 covers 14 residues. In germline, CDR1 is MDHEN, CDR2 SYDVKM. The CDR3 region has the DNA TGTGCCAGCAGTTTGGGTGGGGCCCCCTACGAGCAGTACTTC. It translates to CASSLGGAPYEQYF.

This chain uses TRBV10-2 with TRBJ2-3; TRBD2 agrees at 7 bases. V lost 2 bases to trimming and J lost 4 bases; unmatched junction nucleotides: 3. Looked up from germline, CDR1 is WSHSY and CDR2 is SAAADI. This CDR3 region has 14 residues. The CDR3, as DNA: TGCGCCAGCAGTGAGGCGGGGGTTGCAGATACGCAGTATTTT. Translation gives CASSEAGVADTQYF.

Details on this clone: Other DNA sequences within the sample encode an identical CDR3. The genes are TRBV6-2 or TRBV6-3 and TRBJ2-1; D is perhaps TRBD2 (5 bases). Trimming cost V 0 bases and J 4 bases, with 7 bases left between them. This CDR3 is built from 14 residues. CDR1 MNHEY and CDR2 SVGEGT come from the germline V gene. The CDR3 DNA reads as TGTGCCAGCAGTTACTCCCGGGGTTACAATGAGCAGTTCTTC. This gives the protein CASSYSRGYNEQFF.

This chain connects TRBV12-3 or TRBV12-4 to TRBJ2-7; the D gene is possibly TRBD1 (5 bases). The CDR3 consists of 13 residues. The germline V and J ends were trimmed by 7 bases and 2 bases, with 12 bases remaining between them. CDR3 residues: CASTPTDTYEQYF. The CDR3 nucleotides read TGTGCCAGCACCCCGACAGATACCTACGAGCAGTACTTC.

This sequence joins TRBV2 and TRBJ1-1; D might be TRBD1 (5 bases). Trimming shortened V by 3 bases and J by 3 bases, and 14 bases separated the two germline ends. This CDR3 is built from 15 residues. The germline V gene has CDR1 SNHLY and CDR2 FYNNEI. The CDR3 coding sequence is TGTGCCAGCAGTGATGCGGGGCGAAAGGACACTGAAGCTTTCTTT. This gives the protein CASSDAGRKDTEAFF.

The J gene is TRBJ1-1, the V gene TRBV20-1; D is unclear. CDR3 length equals 11 residues. Germline CDR1 is DFQATT and CDR2 is SNEGSKA (reference sequence). Trimming cost V 2 bases and J 2 bases, with 3 bases left between them. The CDR3 nucleotides are TGCAGTGCTAGATATAACACTGAAGCTTTCTTT. As protein: CSARYNTEAFF.

This clone is a singleton in its sample. The chain is built from TRBV30 and TRBJ2-4; perhaps TRBD1 as D (6 bases). The CDR3 loop spans 14 amino acids. Trimming left V 3 bases short and J 0 bases short, with 9 bases between. Germline V gives CDR1 GTSNPN, CDR2 SVGIG (reference sequence). CDR3 sequence (DNA): TGTGCCTGGAGCAGGGGTCTAGCCAAAAACATTCAGTACTTC. This sequence encodes CAWSRGLAKNIQYF.

The chain joins TRBV12-3 or TRBV12-4 to TRBJ2-1, with D tentatively TRBD1 (5 bases). The germline V and J ends were trimmed by 3 bases and 8 bases, with 8 bases remaining between them. The CDR3 sequence is 12 residues long. The CDR3 DNA is TGTGCCAGCAGTTTTGGCAGGGATGAGCAGTTCTTC. Protein sequence: CASSFGRDEQFF.

In this sample, this clone turned up once. V gene TRBV28 combines with J gene TRBJ2-1; D remains ambiguous. CDR3 length: 15 amino acids. Germline assignment: CDR1 MDHEN and CDR2 SYDVKM. V was trimmed by 5 bases and J by 0 bases, leaving 11 bases between them. The CDR3 protein is CASSPTQISYNEQFF. CDR3 nucleotides: TGTGCCAGCAGTCCGACACAGATCTCCTACAATGAGCAGTTCTTC.

This sequence joins TRBV3-1 (or the pseudogene TRBV3-2) and TRBJ2-4, with D unclear. The CDR3 totals 12 residues. With 1 base removed from V and 9 bases from J, the gap between germline ends came to 7 bases. CDR1 is LGHDT, CDR2 YNNKEL, per germline (reference sequence). DNA of the CDR3: TGTGCCAGCAGCCAAGTTGGTAGCATTCAGTACTTC. This translates into CASSQVGSIQYF.

The rearrangement links TRBV19 to TRBJ1-4; D is ambiguous. V was cut by 4 bases and J by 8 bases, with 8 bases left in between. CDR1 is LNHDA and CDR2 is SQIVND in the germline V gene (reference sequence). This CDR3 has 12 amino acids. The CDR3, as DNA: TGTGCCAGTAGTAAAGCCTTAGAAAAACTGTTTTTT. Translating it yields CASSKALEKLFF.

The chain is built from TRBV28 and TRBJ2-2; 7 bases are a match to TRBD1. The CDR3 covers 18 residues. V trimming: 1 base; J trimming: 1 base; junction bases outside the gene matches: 9. Germline V lookup: CDR1 MDHEN, CDR2 SYDVKM. CDR3 residues: CASSLYESGGRNTGELFF. The CDR3 coding sequence is TGTGCCAGCAGTTTATACGAGTCAGGGGGTAGGAACACCGGGGAGCTGTTTTTT.

The rearrangement joins TRBV19 to TRBJ2-6; TRBD1 matches at 7 bases. With V trimmed by 5 bases and J by 1 base, 5 bases remained unmatched. CDR1 and CDR2 from the germline V gene are LNHDA and SQIVND (reference sequence). This CDR3 has 16 amino acids. CDR3 in DNA: TGTGCCAGTAGTGAGTTGACAGGGTCTGGGGCCAACGTCCTGACTTTC. This encodes CASSELTGSGANVLTF.

The rearrangement links TRBV25-1 to TRBJ2-3, with D possibly being TRBD1 (6 bases). The CDR3 runs to 18 residues. Trimming cost V 2 bases and J 1 base, with 19 bases left between them. From germline, CDR1 is MGHDK and CDR2 SYGVNS. The CDR3 here is CASSETRRQVLGTDTQYF. CDR3 nucleotides: TGTGCCAGCAGTGAAACCCGACGACAGGTCTTGGGCACAGATACGCAGTATTTT.

This clone came up once. The chain couples TRBV2 to TRBJ2-5; 7 bases line up with TRBD2. Trimming removed 6 bases from V and 3 bases from J; junction bases left unmatched: 10. This CDR3 comprises 15 residues. Germline CDR1 is SNHLY and CDR2 is FYNNEI. CDR3 bases: TGTGCCAGCAGCGCTAGCGGAGGTCAGGAAGAGACCCAGTACTTC. Protein: CASSASGGQEETQYF.

This chain connects TRBV28 to TRBJ1-4; D is unresolved. The germline gives CDR1 MDHEN, CDR2 SYDVKM. The CDR3 contains 14 residues. V dropped 5 bases and J dropped 8 bases, with 15 bases sitting between them. The CDR3 loop reads CASSPGGRYEKLFF. The CDR3 nucleotides read TGTGCCAGCAGTCCCGGAGGGCGGTACGAAAAACTGTTTTTT.

The chain carries TRBV3-1 (or the pseudogene TRBV3-2) and TRBJ2-1, with 9 bases that match TRBD2. The CDR3 is 18 amino acids. V shed 4 bases, J shed 2 bases, and the junction held 12 bases outside the gene matches. The germline CDR1 and CDR2 sequences are LGHDT and YNNKEL (reference sequence). The CDR3 bases are TGTGCCAGCAGCCCCGTTCCACTGGGCGGGAGGGCCTACAATGAGCAGTTCTTC. Its translation is CASSPVPLGGRAYNEQFF.

The rearrangement links TRBV11-2 to TRBJ2-3, with a weak D call TRBD2 (5 bases). V was shortened by 5 bases and J by 1 base, with 16 bases between the two germline ends. Germline CDR1 SGHAT, CDR2 FQNNGV. The CDR3 totals 16 residues. The CDR3 nucleotides read TGTGCCAGCAGCCATAGCGTGACCCTCCGCACAGATACGCAGTATTTT. Protein product: CASSHSVTLRTDTQYF.

The V call is TRBV5-1, the J call TRBJ2-1; possible D gene TRBD2, 7 bases. Trimming shortened V by 4 bases and J by 6 bases, and 20 bases separated the two germline ends. Germline CDR1 SGHRS, CDR2 YFSETQ. The CDR3 length is 16 residues. As DNA, the CDR3 is TGCGCCAGCAGCGGGGGGTCTGCGGGGGCCCTCAATGAGCAGTTCTTC. Its protein is CASSGGSAGALNEQFF.

This clone showed up many times. The J gene is TRBJ2-7, the V gene TRBV4-2; 8 bases line up with TRBD2. The CDR3 length is 15 residues. Germline CDR1 LGHNA, CDR2 YNFKEQ. Germline trimming cut 1 base from V and 3 bases from J; bases unmatched to any gene: 5. The CDR3, as DNA: TGTGCCAGCAGCCAAGGGGCTAGCGGGTTCTACGAGCAGTACTTC. It specifies CASSQGASGFYEQYF.

V gene TRBV11-2 combines with J gene TRBJ1-1, with D hard to call. CDR1 is SGHAT, CDR2 FQNNGV, per germline. V was clipped by 5 bases and J by 1 base, with 11 bases between them. There are 14 residues in the CDR3. The CDR3 DNA is TGTGCCAGCAGCCCAGCACAGAGGAACACTGAAGCTTTCTTT. This sequence encodes CASSPAQRNTEAFF.

This chain links TRBV19 with TRBJ2-7; 8 bases align to TRBD2. V shed 7 bases, J shed 5 bases, and the junction held 13 bases outside the gene matches. Germline V lookup: CDR1 LNHDA, CDR2 SQIVND (reference sequence). The CDR3 runs to 15 residues. The CDR3 protein is CASKAAGGEGNEQYF. The CDR3 nucleotides read TGTGCCAGTAAGGCCGCGGGGGGCGAAGGAAACGAGCAGTACTTC.